This T cell receptor beta chain was documented in a study of blood T cells in healthy people across ages. Remarks on this clonotype: The antigen is unknown.

This CDR3 region has 15 residues. With 2 bases removed from V and 0 bases from J, the gap between germline ends came to 9 bases. Germline CDR1 is SGHTA and CDR2 is FQGTGA. General observations from the study: Changes in expanded clonotypes were possibly confounded, as the CMV status of donors was unknown.

Primers used in a second PCR of roughly 6 to 11 cycles were a sample-barcoded 5' primer and a J-beta primer mix. A single record per CDR3 protein comes from TCRdb applying MiXCR to the 5' RACE reads. The table lists 1.5 million to 2 million distinct CDR3 sequences, around 35% of them singletons. The sequence was collected from a woman in her twenties or thirties in good health. The sample taken for sequencing was blood. This chain connects TRBV7-3 to TRBJ2-3; D is perhaps TRBD1 or TRBD2 (6 bases each). The CDR3 nucleotides read TGTGCCAGCAGCTTATGCGGGACAAGCACAGATACGCAGTATTTT. Its protein product is CASSLCGTSTDTQYF.